These 17 T cell receptor beta chains originate from one sample sequenced in a study of blood T cell repertoires in COVID-19. Sequenced by immunoSEQ multiplex PCR; TCRdb stores in-frame clones only, minus some. This table has about 100,000 clones, over 70% appearing once. Sample: peripheral blood. These receptors came from a man older than 75 with acute or convalescent COVID-19.

V usage is TRBV24-1 and J usage is TRBJ1-2, with D unresolved. CDR1 and CDR2 (germline): KGHDR, SFDVKD. The CDR3 spans 12 residues. The V end lost 3 bases, the J end lost 6 bases, and 7 bases lay between the germline ends. In DNA form, the CDR3 reads TGTGCCACCAGTGATCCGCACAATGGCTACACCTTC. As protein: CATSDPHNGYTF.

The CDR3 DNA follows: TGTGCCAGTAGTAGTCAGACGGGGGGGGTTGAAGCTTTCTTT. Translated: CASSSQTGGVEAFF. J is TRBJ1-1 and V is TRBV19; the D gene is possibly TRBD1 (5 bases). This CDR3 comprises 14 residues. Trimming left V 4 bases short and J 7 bases short, with 16 bases between. Germline V CDR1 and CDR2: LNHDA, SQIVND (reference sequence).

The chain combines TRBV6-1 with TRBJ1-1; D is uncertain. The CDR3 totals 14 residues. With 1 base removed from V and 0 bases from J, the gap between germline ends came to 6 bases. Looked up from germline, CDR1 is MNHNS and CDR2 is SASEGT. The CDR3 is CASSEDGLNTEAFF. CDR3 in DNA: TGTGCCAGCAGTGAAGATGGGCTGAACACTGAAGCTTTCTTT.

DNA for the CDR3: TGTGCCAGCTCACCTCGAACAGGGGGCGTCAAGGGTGACACTGAAGCTTTCTTT. Protein sequence: CASSPRTGGVKGDTEAFF. This chain connects TRBV18 to TRBJ1-1; TRBD1 aligns across 9 bases. After removal of 3 bases from V and 3 bases from J, the junction contained 14 bases not matched to a gene. Germline CDR1 reads KGHSH; CDR2 reads LQKENI. CDR3 length: 18 residues.

This chain uses TRBV3-1 (or the pseudogene TRBV3-2) with TRBJ2-5; D is perhaps TRBD1 (5 bases). Germline V CDR1 and CDR2: LGHDT, YNNKEL (reference sequence). The CDR3 has 13 residues. Deletions cut 2 bases from V and 5 bases from J, with 9 bases between. The DNA of the CDR3 is TGTGCCAGCAGCCAAACAGGAGTCGAGACCCAGTACTTC. This codes for CASSQTGVETQYF.

The chain couples TRBV4-1 to TRBJ2-1, with 10 bases matching TRBD2. The CDR3 is 16 amino acids. Germline V gene sequence: CDR1 MGHRA, CDR2 YSYEKL. Trimming removed 0 bases from V and 12 bases from J; junction bases left unmatched: 11. For the CDR3, the DNA is TGCGCCAGCAGCCAAGAAGAGCGGGGGGGCGGCAAGGTGCAGTTCTTC. Its translation: CASSQEERGGGKVQFF.

The chain recombines TRBV14 with TRBJ2-5; maybe TRBD1 (7 bases). The germline V and J ends were trimmed by 3 bases and 9 bases, with 20 bases remaining between them. Looked up from germline, CDR1 is SGHDN and CDR2 is FVKESK. This CDR3 is built from 15 residues. This CDR3 is CASSQWTGGEEAQYF. CDR3 bases: TGTGCCAGCAGCCAGTGGACAGGCGGGGAGGAGGCCCAGTACTTC.

In this sample, this clone is medium-sized. The chain couples TRBV11-1 to TRBJ2-2, with D uncertain. The V end was cut by 3 bases, the J end by 5 bases, with 7 bases between. In germline, CDR1 is SGHAT, CDR2 FQDESV (reference sequence). The CDR3 loop spans 13 amino acids. The CDR3 is CASSLSETGELFF. CDR3 DNA: TGTGCCAGCAGCTTGAGTGAGACCGGGGAGCTGTTTTTT.

V gene TRBV7-9 combines with J gene TRBJ1-1; D not resolved. CDR1 and CDR2 (germline): SEHNR, FQNEAQ (reference sequence). V was trimmed by 3 bases and J by 4 bases, leaving 6 bases between them. CDR3 length equals 12 residues. The CDR3 here is CASSFVRTEAFF. CDR3 DNA: TGTGCCAGCAGCTTCGTTCGCACTGAAGCTTTCTTT.

CDR3 sequence reads: CASTSHSNTGELFF. In DNA form, the CDR3 reads TGCGCCAGCACCTCCCACTCGAACACCGGGGAGCTGTTTTTT. The J gene is TRBJ2-2, the V gene TRBV5-1; D gene uncertain. The germline V gene has CDR1 SGHRS and CDR2 YFSETQ. V lost 6 bases and J lost 0, with 9 bases in between. CDR3 length: 14 amino acids.

The chain joins TRBV28 to TRBJ2-5, with TRBD1 matching over 8 bases. The CDR3 runs to 15 residues. Trimming at V came to 4 bases and at J to 1 base, leaving 5 bases not matched to a gene. CDR1 MDHEN and CDR2 SYDVKM come from the germline V gene. The CDR3 is CASSSVGQVQETQYF. CDR3 in DNA: TGTGCCAGCAGTTCCGTGGGACAGGTCCAAGAGACCCAGTACTTC.

A single count supports this clone. The genes are TRBV5-1 and TRBJ2-7; 7 positions match TRBD1. The germline V gene encodes CDR1 SGHRS and CDR2 YFSETQ. The CDR3 is 16 residues long. J was trimmed by 0 bases and V by 5 bases; bases with no gene match: 11. The CDR3 region is CASRMGQTPSSYEQYF. CDR3 in DNA: TGCGCCAGCAGAATGGGACAGACCCCGAGCTCCTACGAGCAGTACTTC.

The V and J genes are TRBV7-6 and TRBJ2-5; tentative D call: TRBD2 (6 bases). Trimming shortened V by 5 bases and J by 9 bases, and 10 bases separated the two germline ends. This CDR3 is 11 amino acids long. Germline CDR1 and CDR2: SGHVS and FNYEAQ. The CDR3 region is CASSTGGAQYF. The DNA for the CDR3 is TGTGCCAGCAGCACAGGAGGGGCCCAGTACTTC. Full variable domain (outside the CDR3, taken from reference TRBV7-6 and TRBJ2-5): GAGVSQSPRYKVTKRGQDVALRCDPISGHVSLYWYRQALGQGPEFLTYFNYEAQQDKSGLPNDRFSAERPEGSISTLTIQRTEQRDSAMYRCASSTGGAQYFGPGTRLLVL.

V usage is TRBV7-9 and J usage is TRBJ1-2; D might be TRBD1 (6 bases). CDR1 is SEHNR and CDR2 is FQNEAQ in the germline V gene (reference sequence). The length of the CDR3 is 16 residues. Between the trimmed V and J ends, which lost 8 bases and 2 bases, there was a span of 21 bases. As DNA, the CDR3 is TGTGCCAGCCGGGGGGGAGGTGCAGGGGCAAACTATGGCTACACCTTC. Translation gives CASRGGGAGANYGYTF.

The V and J genes are TRBV13 and TRBJ1-6, with TRBD1 identical over 8 bases. Trimming took 2 bases from V and 9 from J; bases not matched to a gene: 6. The CDR3 runs 15 residues. CDR1 is PRHDT, CDR2 FYEKMQ, per germline (reference sequence). CDR3 residues: CASSLRGTGPSPLHF. The CDR3 DNA sequence: TGTGCCAGCAGCTTACGAGGGACAGGTCCTTCACCCCTCCACTTT.

J is TRBJ1-1 and V is TRBV18, with D unclear. There are 13 residues in the CDR3. Germline loops: CDR1 KGHSH, CDR2 LQKENI. V was cut by 3 bases and J by 7 bases, with 12 bases left in between. CDR3 loop: CASSPEGSNEAFF. DNA of the CDR3: TGTGCCAGCTCACCGGAGGGCAGCAATGAAGCTTTCTTT.

J is TRBJ2-3 and V is TRBV5-1; D is perhaps TRBD2 (6 bases). The ends were cut back, 0 bases at V and 6 bases at J, with 14 bases in the middle. Germline CDR1 reads SGHRS; CDR2 reads YFSETQ. This CDR3 contains 15 residues. CDR3 in amino acids: CASSLEGSGSDTQYF. CDR3 coding DNA: TGCGCCAGCAGCTTGGAAGGCAGCGGGTCGGATACGCAGTATTTT.